These T cell receptor beta chains were read from a single sample in a study of T cell responses to AZD1222 COVID-19 vaccine. The table came from immunoSEQ multiplex PCR; TCRdb's copy has only in-frame clones and leaves some out. The repertoire includes over 110,000 clones, 80% to 90% of them detected once, and under 2% sits in the top ten. Sequences were derived from peripheral blood, sampled on day 0 of AZD1222 vaccination. These receptors came from an adult in good health. Each CDR3 is given with its conserved first and last residue. Each record gives: V gene, J gene, D gene, clone size, CDR3 DNA, CDR3 protein. A D gene is named only where the DNA matches it firmly. Rows may omit the clone size; those that give it use once, few, many or a size class.

V gene: TRBV5-1
J gene: TRBJ2-5
D gene: .
clone size: .
CDR3 DNA: TGCGCCAGCAGCTTGGATCAAGAGACCCAGTACTTC
CDR3 protein: CASSLDQETQYF

V gene: TRBV29-1
J gene: TRBJ2-1
D gene: TRBD2
clone size: once
CDR3 DNA: TGCAGCGTTGGGAGGGCTAGCGGATACAATGAGCAGTTCTTC
CDR3 protein: CSVGRASGYNEQFF

V gene: TRBV28
J gene: TRBJ1-2
D gene: TRBD1
clone size: .
CDR3 DNA: TGTGCCAGCAGTCTCGCCGGACAGGGCTGGGGCTACACCTTC
CDR3 protein: CASSLAGQGWGYTF

V gene: TRBV18
J gene: TRBJ2-1
D gene: TRBD1
clone size: .
CDR3 DNA: TGTGCCAGCTCACCACGGGACAGGGGATCATCAGGACAGTTCTTC
CDR3 protein: CASSPRDRGSSGQFF

V gene: TRBV28
J gene: TRBJ1-2
D gene: .
clone size: .
CDR3 DNA: TGTGCCAGCAGCGGGGGTGTGGGTTCGGGTGGCTACACCTTC
CDR3 protein: CASSGGVGSGGYTF

V gene: TRBV4-1
J gene: TRBJ1-4
D gene: .
clone size: .
CDR3 DNA: TGCGCCAGCAGCCAAGAAGGGACTAATGAAAAACTGTTTTTT
CDR3 protein: CASSQEGTNEKLFF

V gene: TRBV19
J gene: TRBJ1-5
D gene: TRBD1
clone size: .
CDR3 DNA: TGTGCCAGTAGTCCCCTCCCTCCGACAGGGACGATAGGGGTTGGGAATCAGCCCCAGCATTTT
CDR3 protein: CASSPLPPTGTIGVGNQPQHF

V gene: TRBV6-4
J gene: TRBJ2-7
D gene: TRBD1
clone size: once
CDR3 DNA: TGTGCCAGCAGTTTGAACAGGGGGAGAGAGCAGTACTTC
CDR3 protein: CASSLNRGREQYF

V gene: TRBV4-1
J gene: TRBJ1-5
D gene: TRBD1
clone size: .
CDR3 DNA: TGCGCCAGCAGCCAGGAGACTACAGGGGTGGGCAATCAGCCCCAGCATTTT
CDR3 protein: CASSQETTGVGNQPQHF

V gene: TRBV7-9
J gene: TRBJ2-2
D gene: TRBD2
clone size: .
CDR3 DNA: TGTGCCAGCAGCTTTTACGGGGGGGCGAACACCGGGGAGCTGTTTTTT
CDR3 protein: CASSFYGGANTGELFF

V gene: TRBV19
J gene: TRBJ1-6
D gene: TRBD1
clone size: .
CDR3 DNA: TGTGCCAGTAGTATGGGACAGTATAATTCACCCCTCCACTTT
CDR3 protein: CASSMGQYNSPLHF

V gene: TRBV20-1
J gene: TRBJ1-5
D gene: .
clone size: once
CDR3 DNA: TGCAGTGCTAGTTTTGCCGGAGGAAATCAGCCCCAGCATTTT
CDR3 protein: CSASFAGGNQPQHF

V gene: TRBV4-1
J gene: TRBJ2-1
D gene: .
clone size: .
CDR3 DNA: TGCGCCAGCAGAACCCCGTCGCGCACAGACAATGAGCAGTTCTTC
CDR3 protein: CASRTPSRTDNEQFF

V gene: TRBV4-1
J gene: TRBJ1-2
D gene: .
clone size: .
CDR3 DNA: TGCGCCAGCAGCCAAACAGGGTTGAGGGTCTATGGCTACACCTTC
CDR3 protein: CASSQTGLRVYGYTF

V gene: TRBV6-4
J gene: TRBJ2-5
D gene: TRBD2
clone size: .
CDR3 DNA: TGTGCCAGCAGTGACTCACTAGCGGGAGGGCAAGAGACCCAGTACTTC
CDR3 protein: CASSDSLAGGQETQYF

V gene: TRBV19
J gene: TRBJ2-7
D gene: .
clone size: .
CDR3 DNA: TGTGCCAGTAAATATGGGCAGGGCCACGAGCAGTACTTC
CDR3 protein: CASKYGQGHEQYF

V gene: TRBV7-2
J gene: TRBJ2-1
D gene: .
clone size: .
CDR3 DNA: TGTGCCAGCAGCTTAAGACAACTTACCACGAGCAATGAGCAGTTCTTC
CDR3 protein: CASSLRQLTTSNEQFF

V gene: TRBV14
J gene: TRBJ1-1
D gene: TRBD1
clone size: .
CDR3 DNA: TGTGCCAGCAGCCGATTAACAGGGGAGAACACTGAAGCTTTCTTT
CDR3 protein: CASSRLTGENTEAFF

V gene: TRBV18
J gene: TRBJ1-1
D gene: .
clone size: few
CDR3 DNA: TGTGCCAGCTCACCACCTACCCTGGCTACTGAAGCTTTCTTT
CDR3 protein: CASSPPTLATEAFF

V gene: TRBV9
J gene: TRBJ2-7
D gene: .
clone size: .
CDR3 DNA: TGTGCCAGCAGCCCCCCGAGCTCCTACGAGCAGTACTTC
CDR3 protein: CASSPPSSYEQYF

V gene: TRBV5-6
J gene: TRBJ2-7
D gene: TRBD2
clone size: .
CDR3 DNA: TGTGCCAGCAGCTTGGGCGGGAGCTCCTACGAGCAGTACTTC
CDR3 protein: CASSLGGSSYEQYF

V gene: TRBV9
J gene: TRBJ1-2
D gene: .
clone size: .
CDR3 DNA: TGTGCCAGCAGCCCCCCAGGAGGGAACTATGGCTACACCTTC
CDR3 protein: CASSPPGGNYGYTF

V gene: TRBV30
J gene: TRBJ2-3
D gene: .
clone size: .
CDR3 DNA: TGTGCCTGGATAGGGCTCGGAGATACGCAGTATTTT
CDR3 protein: CAWIGLGDTQYF

V gene: TRBV7-9
J gene: TRBJ2-7
D gene: .
clone size: .
CDR3 DNA: TGTGCCAGCAGCTTGATTTCCTACGAGCAGTACTTC
CDR3 protein: CASSLISYEQYF

V gene: TRBV9
J gene: TRBJ1-6
D gene: .
clone size: .
CDR3 DNA: TGTGCCAGCAGCTTCCTAGGGTCCTGGGGTCGCGGGTCACCCCTCCACTTT
CDR3 protein: CASSFLGSWGRGSPLHF

V gene: TRBV21-1
J gene: TRBJ1-1
D gene: .
clone size: .
CDR3 DNA: TGTGCCAGCAGCAAAGGAGGGGGTACCGTGAACACTGAAGCTTTCTTT
CDR3 protein: CASSKGGGTVNTEAFF

V gene: TRBV28
J gene: TRBJ1-6
D gene: .
clone size: .
CDR3 DNA: TGTGCCAGCAGTCCCTCTGCGAAAAGCTCCTATAATTCACCCCTCCACTTT
CDR3 protein: CASSPSAKSSYNSPLHF

V gene: TRBV12-2
J gene: TRBJ2-3
D gene: .
clone size: .
CDR3 DNA: TGTGCAAGTCGCTTGACGCCGATTACCCGGGATACGCAGTATTTT
CDR3 protein: CASRLTPITRDTQYF

V gene: TRBV9
J gene: TRBJ1-4
D gene: .
clone size: .
CDR3 DNA: TGTGCCAGCAGCGGAAGGGGCGACTCTAATGAAAAACTGTTTTTT
CDR3 protein: CASSGRGDSNEKLFF

V gene: TRBV19
J gene: TRBJ1-6
D gene: .
clone size: .
CDR3 DNA: TGTGCCAGTAGTATAGTGGGGCAGGGGAATAATTCACCCCTCCACTTT
CDR3 protein: CASSIVGQGNNSPLHF

V gene: TRBV5-4
J gene: TRBJ2-4
D gene: .
clone size: .
CDR3 DNA: TGTGCCAGCAGCGGTCCGACGGTAGCCAAAAACATTCAGTACTTC
CDR3 protein: CASSGPTVAKNIQYF

V gene: TRBV7-2
J gene: TRBJ2-1
D gene: .
clone size: .
CDR3 DNA: TGTGCCAGCAGCTCGATAGGGAGCTCCTACAATGAGCAGTTCTTC
CDR3 protein: CASSSIGSSYNEQFF

V gene: TRBV3-1/TRBV3-2
J gene: TRBJ1-6
D gene: .
clone size: .
CDR3 DNA: TGTGCCAGCATGAACCGGGATATTAATTCACCCCTCCACTTT
CDR3 protein: CASMNRDINSPLHF

V gene: TRBV10-3
J gene: TRBJ1-1
D gene: TRBD1
clone size: .
CDR3 DNA: TGTGCCATCGGGGACAGGGTTGCGAACACTGAAGCTTTCTTT
CDR3 protein: CAIGDRVANTEAFF

V gene: TRBV5-5
J gene: TRBJ2-1
D gene: .
clone size: .
CDR3 DNA: TGTGCCAGCAGCTTTCTCGCAGGGTGGGAGCAGTTCTTC
CDR3 protein: CASSFLAGWEQFF

V gene: TRBV7-2
J gene: TRBJ1-2
D gene: .
clone size: .
CDR3 DNA: TGTGCCAGCAGTTCCACAGGGTATGGCTACACCTTC
CDR3 protein: CASSSTGYGYTF

V gene: TRBV6-1
J gene: TRBJ1-4
D gene: .
clone size: once
CDR3 DNA: TGTGCCAGCAGTGAAGAAGGACGGAAAACTAATGAAAAACTGTTTTTT
CDR3 protein: CASSEEGRKTNEKLFF

V gene: TRBV7-9
J gene: TRBJ2-5
D gene: .
clone size: .
CDR3 DNA: TGTGCCAGCAGCTTAGGACAGGCCCAAGAGACCCAGTACTTC
CDR3 protein: CASSLGQAQETQYF

V gene: TRBV25-1
J gene: TRBJ2-5
D gene: .
clone size: once
CDR3 DNA: TGTGCCAGCCGAACCCTGTTGGAGACCCAGTACTTC
CDR3 protein: CASRTLLETQYF

V gene: TRBV9
J gene: TRBJ2-1
D gene: .
clone size: .
CDR3 DNA: TGTGCCAGCAGCGTAAGGACTACCACCTACAATGAGCAGTTCTTC
CDR3 protein: CASSVRTTTYNEQFF

V gene: TRBV7-9
J gene: TRBJ2-5
D gene: TRBD2
clone size: .
CDR3 DNA: TGTGCCAGCAGCCCGGGGACTACTAGCGGGAGACAAGAGACCCAGTACTTC
CDR3 protein: CASSPGTTSGRQETQYF

V gene: TRBV30
J gene: TRBJ1-4
D gene: .
clone size: .
CDR3 DNA: TGTGCCTGGAGCCCCGATAACAGTGCAACTAATGAAAAACTGTTTTTT
CDR3 protein: CAWSPDNSATNEKLFF

V gene: TRBV11-1
J gene: TRBJ2-4
D gene: TRBD1
clone size: .
CDR3 DNA: TGTGCCAGCAGCTACAGGGGAAACATTCAGTACTTC
CDR3 protein: CASSYRGNIQYF